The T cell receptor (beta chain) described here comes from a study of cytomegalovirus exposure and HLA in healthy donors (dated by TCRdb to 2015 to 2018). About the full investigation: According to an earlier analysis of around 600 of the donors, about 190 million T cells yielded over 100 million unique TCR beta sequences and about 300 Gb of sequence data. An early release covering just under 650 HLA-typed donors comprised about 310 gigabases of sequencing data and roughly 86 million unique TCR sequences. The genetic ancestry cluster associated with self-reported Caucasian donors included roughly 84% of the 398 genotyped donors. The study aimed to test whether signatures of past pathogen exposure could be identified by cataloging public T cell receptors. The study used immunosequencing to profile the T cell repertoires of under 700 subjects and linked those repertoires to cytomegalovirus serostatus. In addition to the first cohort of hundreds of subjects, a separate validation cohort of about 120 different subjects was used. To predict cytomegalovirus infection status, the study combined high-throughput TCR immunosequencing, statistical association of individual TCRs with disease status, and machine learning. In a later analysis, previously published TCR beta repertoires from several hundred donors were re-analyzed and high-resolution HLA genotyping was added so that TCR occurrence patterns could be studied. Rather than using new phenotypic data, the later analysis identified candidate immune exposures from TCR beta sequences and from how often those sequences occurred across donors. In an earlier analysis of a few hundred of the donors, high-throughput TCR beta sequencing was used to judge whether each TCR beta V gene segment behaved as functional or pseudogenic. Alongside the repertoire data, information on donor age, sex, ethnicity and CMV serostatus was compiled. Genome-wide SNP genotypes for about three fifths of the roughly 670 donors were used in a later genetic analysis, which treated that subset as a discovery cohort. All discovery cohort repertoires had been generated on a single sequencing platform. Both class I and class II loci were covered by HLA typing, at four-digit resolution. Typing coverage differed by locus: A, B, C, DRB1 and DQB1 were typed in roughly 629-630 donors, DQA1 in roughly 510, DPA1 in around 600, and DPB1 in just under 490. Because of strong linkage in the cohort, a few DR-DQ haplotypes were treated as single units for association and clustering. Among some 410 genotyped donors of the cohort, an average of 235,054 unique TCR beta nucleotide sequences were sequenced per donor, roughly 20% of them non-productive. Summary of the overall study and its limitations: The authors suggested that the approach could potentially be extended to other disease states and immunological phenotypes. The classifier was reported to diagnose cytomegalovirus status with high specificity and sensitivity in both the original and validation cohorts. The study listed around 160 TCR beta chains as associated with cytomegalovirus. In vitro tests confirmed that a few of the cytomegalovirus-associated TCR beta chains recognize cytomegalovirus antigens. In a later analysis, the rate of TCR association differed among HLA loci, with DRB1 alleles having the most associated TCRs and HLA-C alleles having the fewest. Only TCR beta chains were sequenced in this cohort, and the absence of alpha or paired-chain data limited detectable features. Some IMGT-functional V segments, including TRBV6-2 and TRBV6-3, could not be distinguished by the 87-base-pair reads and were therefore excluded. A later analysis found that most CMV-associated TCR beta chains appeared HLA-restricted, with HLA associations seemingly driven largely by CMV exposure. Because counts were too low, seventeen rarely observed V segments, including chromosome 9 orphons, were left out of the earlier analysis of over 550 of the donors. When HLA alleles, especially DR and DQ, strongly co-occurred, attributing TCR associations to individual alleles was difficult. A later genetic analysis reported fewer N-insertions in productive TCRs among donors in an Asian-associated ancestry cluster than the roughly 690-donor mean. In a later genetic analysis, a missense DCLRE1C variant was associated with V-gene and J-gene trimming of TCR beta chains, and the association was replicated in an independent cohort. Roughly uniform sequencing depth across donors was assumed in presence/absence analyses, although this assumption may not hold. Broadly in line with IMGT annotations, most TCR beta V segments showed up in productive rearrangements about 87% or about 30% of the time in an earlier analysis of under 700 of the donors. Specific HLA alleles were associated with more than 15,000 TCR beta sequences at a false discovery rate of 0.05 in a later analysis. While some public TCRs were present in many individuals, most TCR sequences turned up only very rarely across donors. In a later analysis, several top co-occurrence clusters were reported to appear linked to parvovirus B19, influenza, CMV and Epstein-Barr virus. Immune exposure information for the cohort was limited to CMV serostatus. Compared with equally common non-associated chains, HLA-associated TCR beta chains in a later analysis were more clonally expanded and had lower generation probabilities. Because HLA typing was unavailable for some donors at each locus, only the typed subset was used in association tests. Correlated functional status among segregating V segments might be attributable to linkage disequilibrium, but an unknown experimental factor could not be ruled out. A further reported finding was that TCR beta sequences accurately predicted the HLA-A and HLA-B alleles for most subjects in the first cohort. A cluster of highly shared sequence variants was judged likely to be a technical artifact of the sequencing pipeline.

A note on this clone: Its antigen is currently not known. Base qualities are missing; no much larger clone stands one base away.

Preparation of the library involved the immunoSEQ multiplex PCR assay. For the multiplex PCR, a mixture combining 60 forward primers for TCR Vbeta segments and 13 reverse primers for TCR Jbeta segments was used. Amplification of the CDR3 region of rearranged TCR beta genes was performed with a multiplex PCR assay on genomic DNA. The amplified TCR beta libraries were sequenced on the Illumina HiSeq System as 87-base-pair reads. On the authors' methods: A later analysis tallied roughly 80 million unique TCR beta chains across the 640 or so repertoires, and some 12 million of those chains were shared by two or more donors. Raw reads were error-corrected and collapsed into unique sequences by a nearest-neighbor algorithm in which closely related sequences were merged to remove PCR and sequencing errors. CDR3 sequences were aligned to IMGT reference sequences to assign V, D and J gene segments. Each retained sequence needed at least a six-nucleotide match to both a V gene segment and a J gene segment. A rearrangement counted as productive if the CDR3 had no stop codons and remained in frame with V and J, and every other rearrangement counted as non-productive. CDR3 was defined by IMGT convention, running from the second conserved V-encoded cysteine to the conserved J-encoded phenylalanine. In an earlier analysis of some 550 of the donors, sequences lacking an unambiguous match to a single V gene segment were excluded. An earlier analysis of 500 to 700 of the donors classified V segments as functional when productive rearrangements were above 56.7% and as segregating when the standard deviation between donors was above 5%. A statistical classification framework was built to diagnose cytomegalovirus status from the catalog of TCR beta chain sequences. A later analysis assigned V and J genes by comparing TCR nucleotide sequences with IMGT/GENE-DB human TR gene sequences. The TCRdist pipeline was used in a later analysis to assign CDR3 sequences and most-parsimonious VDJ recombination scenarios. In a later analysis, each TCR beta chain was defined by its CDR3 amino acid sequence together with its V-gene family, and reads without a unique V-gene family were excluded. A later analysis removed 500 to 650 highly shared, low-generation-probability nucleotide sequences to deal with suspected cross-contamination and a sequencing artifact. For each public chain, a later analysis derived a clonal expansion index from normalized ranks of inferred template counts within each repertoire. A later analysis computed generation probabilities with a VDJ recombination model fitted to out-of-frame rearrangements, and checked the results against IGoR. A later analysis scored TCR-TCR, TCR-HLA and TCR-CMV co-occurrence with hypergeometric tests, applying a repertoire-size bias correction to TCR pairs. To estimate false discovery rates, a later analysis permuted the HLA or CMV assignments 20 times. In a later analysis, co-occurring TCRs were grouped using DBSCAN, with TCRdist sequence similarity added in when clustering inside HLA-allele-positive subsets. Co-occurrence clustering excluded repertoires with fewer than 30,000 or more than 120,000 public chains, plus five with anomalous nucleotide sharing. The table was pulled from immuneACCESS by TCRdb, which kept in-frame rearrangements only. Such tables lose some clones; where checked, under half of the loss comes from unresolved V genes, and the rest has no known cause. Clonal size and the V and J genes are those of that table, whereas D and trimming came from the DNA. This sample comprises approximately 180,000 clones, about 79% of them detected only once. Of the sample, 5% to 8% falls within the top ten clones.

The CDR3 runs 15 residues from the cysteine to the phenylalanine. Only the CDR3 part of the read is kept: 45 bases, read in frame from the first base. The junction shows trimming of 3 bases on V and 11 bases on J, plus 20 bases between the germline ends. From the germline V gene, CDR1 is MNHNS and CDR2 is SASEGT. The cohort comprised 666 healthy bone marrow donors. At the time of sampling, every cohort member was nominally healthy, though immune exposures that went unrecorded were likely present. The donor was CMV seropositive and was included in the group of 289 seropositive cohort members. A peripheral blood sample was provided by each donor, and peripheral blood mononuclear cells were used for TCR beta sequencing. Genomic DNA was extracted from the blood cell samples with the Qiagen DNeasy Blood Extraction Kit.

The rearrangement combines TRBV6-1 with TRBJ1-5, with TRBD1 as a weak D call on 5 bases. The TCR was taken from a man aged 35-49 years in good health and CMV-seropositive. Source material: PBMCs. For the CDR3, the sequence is CASSETGWGVGAQHF. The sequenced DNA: TGTGCCAGCAGTGAGACGGGGTGGGGGGTCGGGGCCCAGCATTTT.